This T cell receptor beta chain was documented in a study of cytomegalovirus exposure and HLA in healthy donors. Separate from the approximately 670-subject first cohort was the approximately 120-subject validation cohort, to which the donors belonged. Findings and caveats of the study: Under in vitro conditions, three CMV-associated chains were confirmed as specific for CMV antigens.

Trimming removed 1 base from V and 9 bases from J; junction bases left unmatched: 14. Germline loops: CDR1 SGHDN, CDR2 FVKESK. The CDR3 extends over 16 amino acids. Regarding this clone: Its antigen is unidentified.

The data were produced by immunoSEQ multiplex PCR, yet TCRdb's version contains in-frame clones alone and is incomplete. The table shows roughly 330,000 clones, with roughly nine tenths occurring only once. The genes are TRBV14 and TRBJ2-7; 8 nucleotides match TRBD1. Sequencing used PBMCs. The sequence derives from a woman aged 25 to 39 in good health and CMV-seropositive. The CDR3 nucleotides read TGTGCCAGCAGCCAAGCGCCCCAGGGGGCGTACAGATGGCAGTACTTC. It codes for CASSQAPQGAYRWQYF.